This TCR beta chain is from a study of human T cells and chemical hapten exposure (TCRdb year 2021). Context from the whole study: For sensitization, 2% DPC in acetone was applied to a roughly 2 cm by roughly 2 cm area of upper inner arm skin. Approximately 28 alopecia patients provided blood for TCR sequencing at one to four time points (pre-sensitization, 2, 6 and 24 weeks). The libraries were sequenced as a pool, and the TCR yield per sample differed mostly because of small variations in library volumes within the pool. The patient cohort, mostly female, included alopecia areata with under or over 50% scalp involvement, alopecia totalis and alopecia universalis. Weekly therapeutic DPC doses were additionally applied to the scalp of patients throughout the roughly 23-week study period. Blood samples were taken from patients before sensitization (week 0) and then at 2, 6 and about 24 weeks after DPC sensitization. Patch testing was performed on the upper back with Finn chambers containing 0.01% DPC, and the patch tests were scored after 6 days according to International Contact Dermatitis Research Group standards. This study followed changes in the peripheral blood TCR repertoire in vivo during primary and secondary sensitization of alopecia patients to the hapten diphenylcyclopropenone (DPC). Broader findings and caveats from the paper: DPC sensitization did not change the number of TCRs with a frequency above 1 in 1000, and there was no evidence of changes in global repertoire structure. Significantly more large CDR3 similarity clusters were formed by expanded TCRs than by pre-sensitization or healthy control sets, consistent with antigen-driven responses. A positive correlation was found between the number of PT1 expanded TCRs and patch test score, with significance reached at thresholds 8, 16 and 32 but not 4. After repeated subsampling, changes were observed in the strength of the expansion versus patch-test correlation and in the threshold at which the correlation became significant. All patients had alopecia, a presumed autoimmune disease, so their immune response might differ from that of healthy individuals.

Regarding this clonotype: Which antigen it targets is not known. No base quality information exists; no much larger clone differs at one position.

The cysteine opens and the phenylalanine closes a CDR3 of 12 amino acids. Of the read, only the CDR3 DNA is kept; its 36 bases are in frame from base 1. Between the V and J ends, shortened by 1 base and 4 bases respectively, the junction contains 6 bases. Based on the germline V gene (reference sequence), the CDR1 and CDR2 sequences are DFQATT and SNEGSKA. According to the study, the label for this sample's time point signals: patch test 2, 6 weeks after DPC sensitization. This specimen's treatment or condition label, per the study, means: therapeutic diphenylcyclopropenone sensitization with weekly scalp DPC. At each patch-test visit, blood was drawn before the patch test was applied. Eligible patients were aged 18 to 70, diagnosed with alopecia, deemed suitable for DPC therapy, and excluded if pregnant. Total RNA was extracted from unfractionated whole blood collected in Tempus Blood RNA tubes.

Receptor amplification or capture employed RACE. Reads for this sample came from a NextSeq 500. During library preparation, unique molecular identifiers were attached to individual cDNA molecules so that TCRs could be counted quantitatively and reproducibly. Each blood RNA sample was used to sequence both TCR alpha and TCR beta chains. The published analysis was carried out like this. A median of about 89,000 TCRs per sample was observed, with a range of about 23,224 to 750,000. The Decombinator software suite was used to annotate the V, J and CDR3 of the TCR reads. Every sample was subsampled to the same number of TCRs (28,000) for the PS versus PT1 abundance plots. Expanded TCRs were defined as absent before sensitization and observed at least eight times at the 2-week time point. TCRdb cleaned the public reads at Q25 with fastp, built clones with MiXCR and kept in-frame beta chains. Rows are unified per CDR3 protein, each entry keeping the most common DNA and genes. What appears here as the V and J calls and clone size reflects TCRdb's work, not the paper's. The table for this sample lists 75,000 to 90,000 distinct CDR3 sequences; 10% of them were counted only once. The ten largest clones take up approximately 4.7% of the sample.

The sequence was obtained from a woman between 50 and 59 years old with alopecia areata. Some clones in this sample may be carry-over from other donors' samples. This receptor chain uses TRBV20-1 and TRBJ2-3, with the identity of the D gene unclear. The material sequenced was whole blood, taken in connection with sensitization to the hapten diphenylcyclopropenone (DPC). The bases are TGCAGTGCTAGAGTTCTCGCAGATACGCAGTATTTT. This encodes CSARVLADTQYF.